The 9 T cell receptor beta chains presented below share a single source sample, sequenced in a study of identical twins. TCRdb used MiXCR to reprocess the 5' RACE reads, holding one entry per CDR3 protein. Of 500,000 to 550,000 distinct CDR3 sequences in the sample, about 22% are singletons; the top ten hold 0.48%. The same specimen was also included in a second study, on yellow fever vaccine responses in identical twins.

The sample consisted of CD4+ T cells sorted from blood. All receptors come from a woman aged 18-29 years in good health.

This clonotype showed up just once. The V gene is TRBV11-2, the J gene TRBJ2-1; no definite D call. Germline V lookup: CDR1 SGHAT, CDR2 FQNNGV. The V end was cut by 0 bases, the J end by 6 bases, with 12 bases between. The CDR3 sequence is 15 residues long. The CDR3 protein is CASSLDFTISNEQFF. In DNA form, the CDR3 reads TGTGCCAGCAGCTTAGACTTCACCATATCCAATGAGCAGTTCTTC.

This clonotype was observed a few times. The chain links TRBV12-3 or TRBV12-4 to TRBJ2-2; D gene uncertain. The CDR3 is 14 residues long. V lost 3 bases to trimming and J lost 7 bases, with 12 bases between them. The CDR3 region has the DNA TGTGCCAGCAGTTTTGGGGTAGCTAACGGGGAGCTGTTTTTT. This sequence encodes CASSFGVANGELFF.

This clonotype was seen ten or more times. The chain carries TRBV7-8 and TRBJ2-1, with TRBD2 as a possible D gene (5 bases). Germline V gene lookup returns CDR1 SGHVS and CDR2 FQNEAQ. CDR3 length: 12 amino acids. V lost 0 bases and J lost 8, with 5 bases in between. The CDR3 is CASSLARDEQFF. CDR3 DNA: TGTGCCAGCAGCTTAGCGCGGGATGAGCAGTTCTTC.

The table lists this clonotype with a count of one. The CDR3 coding sequence is TGCGCCAGCAGCTTGGGCGGTAGCGGGGTACTGGAGACCCAGTACTTC. It codes for CASSLGGSGVLETQYF. This chain joins TRBV5-1 and TRBJ2-5, with 8 bases that match TRBD2. V lost 0 bases to trimming and J lost 5 bases; unmatched junction nucleotides: 9. This CDR3 spans 16 amino acids. Germline lookup yields CDR1 SGHRS and CDR2 YFSETQ. The full variable domain, completed using reference TRBV5-1 and TRBJ2-5, is KAGVTQTPRYLIKTRGQQVTLSCSPISGHRSVSWYQQTPGQGLQFLFEYFSETQRNKGNFPGRFSGRQFSNSRSEMNVSTLELGDSALYLCASSLGGSGVLETQYFGPGTRLLVL.

This chain connects TRBV6-1 to TRBJ2-2; 10 bases match TRBD2. CDR1 and CDR2 (germline): MNHNS, SASEGT. Losses at the gene ends were 6 bases for V and 7 bases for J; bases not matched to a gene: 11. The CDR3 is made up of 16 amino acids. As DNA, the CDR3 is TGTGCCAGCAGCCGACGACTAGCGGGTTCCCTCGGGGAGCTGTTTTTT. This sequence encodes CASSRRLAGSLGELFF.

V gene TRBV5-1 combines with J gene TRBJ2-6, with D unclear. This CDR3 contains 14 residues. Trimming took off 3 bases at V and 0 bases at J, with 4 bases between the two ends. From germline, CDR1 is SGHRS and CDR2 YFSETQ. For the CDR3, the DNA is TGCGCCAGCAGCTCCACCTCTGGGGCCAACGTCCTGACTTTC. Protein product: CASSSTSGANVLTF.

This chain links TRBV10-3 with TRBJ2-1; 11 bases line up with TRBD2. V shed 4 bases, J shed 8 bases, and the junction held 10 bases outside the gene matches. The CDR3 contains 16 residues. Germline loops: CDR1 ENHRY, CDR2 SYGVKD. DNA for the CDR3: TGTGCCATCAGTGTAACTAGCGGGAGTCTGATCTATGAGCAGTTCTTC. Its protein is CAISVTSGSLIYEQFF.

This clonotype came up a few times. The chain is built from TRBV3-1 and TRBJ2-7, with D maybe TRBD2 (5 bases). Looked up from germline, CDR1 is LGHDT and CDR2 is YNNKEL (reference sequence). The CDR3 sequence is 13 residues long. V lost 0 bases, J lost 4 bases, and 7 bases lay in between. This CDR3 reads CASSQDPGYEQYF. CDR3 bases: TGTGCCAGCAGCCAAGATCCGGGGTACGAGCAGTACTTC.

This clonotype appeared a few times. The chain employs TRBV7-8 and TRBJ1-5; weak D call: TRBD1 (5 bases). Deletions cut 1 base from V and 7 bases from J, with 23 bases between. Germline V CDR1 and CDR2: SGHVS, FQNEAQ. The CDR3 loop spans 18 amino acids. CDR3 amino acids: CASSLGSRQRGLRQPQHF. For the CDR3, the DNA is TGTGCCAGCAGCTTAGGTTCCCGACAACGGGGGTTAAGGCAGCCCCAGCATTTT.